The 11 T cell receptor beta chains reported below all come from one sample, sequenced in a study of T cell responses to AZD1222 COVID-19 vaccine. Sequencing used immunoSEQ multiplex PCR; TCRdb keeps in-frame clones, though not all of them. The sample shows approximately 57,000 clones, more than 75% of them seen only once. The material was peripheral blood, obtained on day 0 of AZD1222 vaccination. The receptors derive from an adult in good health.

This chain joins TRBV11-3 and TRBJ2-2; 7 nucleotides line up with TRBD1. Trimming removed 4 bases from V and 0 bases from J; junction bases left unmatched: 2. The length of the CDR3 is 15 residues. Germline values: CDR1 SGHNT, CDR2 YENEEA. CDR3 loop: CASSSQGANTGELFF. The CDR3 DNA reads as TGTGCCAGCAGCTCGCAGGGGGCGAACACCGGGGAGCTGTTTTTT.

V usage is TRBV13 and J usage is TRBJ2-7, with 8 bases that match TRBD1. V dropped 6 bases and J dropped 1; count of bases not matched to a gene: 11. Germline loops: CDR1 PRHDT, CDR2 FYEKMQ (reference sequence). This CDR3 comprises 16 residues. DNA of the CDR3: TGTGCCAGCAGAGAGAGGACAGGGCTTCAATCCTACGAGCAGTACTTC. Its translation: CASRERTGLQSYEQYF. Drawing the rest from reference TRBV13 and TRBJ2-7, the complete variable domain is AAGVIQSPRHLIKEKRETATLKCYPIPRHDTVYWYQQGPGQDPQFLISFYEKMQSDKGSIPDRFSAQQFSDYHSELNMSSLELGDSALYFCASRERTGLQSYEQYFGPGTRLTVT.

The chain is built from TRBV28 and TRBJ1-6; perhaps TRBD1 as D (6 bases). V lost 1 base and J lost 8, with 21 bases in between. The CDR3 is made up of 18 amino acids. The germline CDR1 and CDR2 sequences are MDHEN and SYDVKM. CDR3 protein: CASSLYGLRGGVYSPLHF. The CDR3 bases are TGTGCCAGCAGTTTATACGGTTTGCGAGGGGGGGTTTATTCACCCCTCCACTTT. The full variable domain, with the rest looked up from reference TRBV28 and TRBJ1-6, is DVKVTQSSRYLVKRTGEKVFLECVQDMDHENMFWYRQDPGLGLRLIYFSYDVKMKEKGDIPEGYSVSREKKERFSLILESASTNQTSMYLCASSLYGLRGGVYSPLHFGNGTRLTVT.

J is TRBJ2-7 and V is TRBV6-2 or TRBV6-3, with 11 bases matching TRBD2. Germline CDR1 reads MNHEY; CDR2 reads SVGEGT. With V trimmed by 3 bases and J by 12 bases, 7 bases remained unmatched. CDR3 size: 13 residues. DNA for the CDR3: TGTGCCAGCAGTTATTCGGGGACTAGCGGAAGGTACTTC. Its translation: CASSYSGTSGRYF.

This chain connects TRBV2 to TRBJ2-7, with D hard to call. The V gene lost 7 bases and the J gene lost 0 bases, with 13 bases spanning the gap. Germline CDR1 SNHLY, CDR2 FYNNEI. The CDR3 extends over 14 amino acids. The CDR3 is CASTTPARSYEQYF. The CDR3 DNA sequence: TGTGCCAGCACCACTCCGGCCCGCTCCTACGAGCAGTACTTC.

The V gene is TRBV2, the J gene TRBJ1-2; TRBD1 is a possible D gene (6 bases). The germline V gene encodes CDR1 SNHLY and CDR2 FYNNEI. The V gene lost 8 bases and the J gene lost 8 bases, with 21 bases spanning the gap. The CDR3 covers 14 residues. The CDR3 protein is CASSYLQGTDGYTF. CDR3 nucleotide sequence: TGTGCCAGCTCTTATTTACAGGGAACGGACGGCTACACCTTC. The variable domain in full, with the rest retrieved from reference TRBV2 and TRBJ1-2, is EPEVTQTPSHQVTQMGQEVILRCVPISNHLYFYWYRQILGQKVEFLVSFYNNEISEKSEIFDDQFSVERPDGSNFTLKIRSTKLEDSAMYFCASSYLQGTDGYTFGSGTRLTVV.

The chain recombines TRBV5-1 with TRBJ2-7; no firm D call. The V gene lost 4 bases and the J gene lost 1 base, with 12 bases spanning the gap. This CDR3 has 14 amino acids. The germline V gene has CDR1 SGHRS and CDR2 YFSETQ. The DNA of the CDR3 is TGCGCCAGCAGCGATACGGACGCATCCTACGAGCAGTACTTC. This sequence encodes CASSDTDASYEQYF.

CDR3 in amino acids: CASSFGQGGAYEQYF. The CDR3 DNA follows: TGTGCCAGTAGTTTCGGACAGGGGGGCGCCTACGAGCAGTACTTC. V usage is TRBV19 and J usage is TRBJ2-7, with 10 bases identical to TRBD1. Germline lookup yields CDR1 LNHDA and CDR2 SQIVND (reference sequence). V was pared by 5 bases and J by 2 bases, with 6 bases of the junction left unmatched. The CDR3 has 15 residues. The whole variable domain, remainder taken from reference TRBV19 and TRBJ2-7, is DGGITQSPKYLFRKEGQNVTLSCEQNLNHDAMYWYRQDPGQGLRLIYYSQIVNDFQKGDIAEGYSVSREKKESFPLTVTSAQKNPTAFYLCASSFGQGGAYEQYFGPGTRLTVT.

V is TRBV2 and J is TRBJ1-1; unclear D gene. CDR3 length: 15 amino acids. From germline, CDR1 is SNHLY and CDR2 FYNNEI. Trimming shortened V by 7 bases and J by 0 bases, and 15 bases separated the two germline ends. The CDR3, as DNA: TGTGCCAGCAAAGCAACACAAGTGATGAACACTGAAGCTTTCTTT. Its translation: CASKATQVMNTEAFF.

This clone has only one observation. This chain joins TRBV4-3 and TRBJ2-7; 12 bases match TRBD2. The V and J ends lost 0 bases and 3 bases, in that order; junction bases with no gene match: 3. The germline V gene has CDR1 LGHNA and CDR2 YSLEER. This CDR3 contains 16 residues. CDR3 in amino acids: CASSQEGTSGYYEQYF. The CDR3 region has the DNA TGCGCCAGCAGCCAAGAAGGGACTAGCGGGTACTACGAGCAGTACTTC.

The chain uses TRBV11-2 and TRBJ2-1; no clear D. The CDR3 spans 16 residues. CDR1 and CDR2 (germline): SGHAT, FQNNGV. The ends were cut back, 1 base at V and 8 bases at J, with 18 bases in the middle. The CDR3 region is CASSLGHQPLTDEQFF. CDR3 bases: TGTGCCAGCAGCTTAGGTCATCAACCCCTCACCGATGAGCAGTTCTTC.